These T cell receptor beta chains were read from a single sample in a study of post-analysis software for immune sequencing data. One entry per CDR3 protein, called by TCRdb with MiXCR from the PCR reads. The sample contains about 770,000 distinct CDR3 sequences, around 46% of which appear only once. The sequenced sample was blood. All receptors come from a girl aged 10 to 17 with multiple sclerosis. The CDR3 runs from the conserved cysteine through the conserved F or W. A D gene is named only where the DNA matches it firmly. Clone size is stated in some rows and not others, as once, few, many or a class when expanded.

d_call	v_call	j_call	clone_size	cdr3_aa	cdr3_nt
.	TRBV4-2	TRBJ2-1	once	CASSVTRDEQFF	TGTGCCAGCAGCGTCACTCGGGATGAGCAGTTCTTC
.	TRBV24-1	TRBJ2-3	.	CATSAAGRNTDTQYF	TGTGCCACCAGTGCGGCGGGGCGAAACACAGATACGCAGTATTTT
TRBD1	TRBV27	TRBJ1-4	.	CASGQGWSSEEKLFF	TGTGCCAGCGGACAGGGATGGTCTAGCGAGGAAAAACTGTTTTTT
.	TRBV20-1	TRBJ2-7	.	CSARWRQGLSEQYF	TGCAGTGCTAGGTGGCGGCAGGGTCTAAGCGAGCAGTACTTC
.	TRBV11-1	TRBJ2-1	.	CASSLAYSYNEQFF	TGTGCCAGCAGCTTAGCCTACTCCTACAATGAGCAGTTCTTC
TRBD2	TRBV7-6	TRBJ2-5	.	CASSPPSKLAGGPETQYF	TGTGCCAGCAGCCCCCCCTCAAAACTAGCGGGAGGGCCGGAGACCCAGTACTTC
.	TRBV25-1	TRBJ1-2	.	CASSDPGRGNYGYTF	TGTGCCAGCAGTGATCCGGGGAGGGGCAACTATGGCTACACCTTC
.	TRBV27	TRBJ1-2	.	CASSPQISYGYTF	TGTGCCAGCAGTCCCCAGATCAGCTATGGCTACACCTTC
.	TRBV7-9	TRBJ2-7	.	CASSKTQGYEQYF	TGTGCCAGCAGCAAAACACAGGGCTACGAGCAGTACTTC
TRBD1	TRBV20-1	TRBJ2-5	few	CSAGRDSQETQYF	TGCAGTGCGGGACGGGACAGCCAAGAGACCCAGTACTTC
.	TRBV20-1	TRBJ2-5	few	CSAPVAGGETQYF	TGCAGTGCCCCGGTGGCGGGTGGGGAGACCCAGTACTTC
TRBD2	TRBV6-2/TRBV6-3	TRBJ2-7	.	CASNSRLAGFYEQYF	TGTGCCAGCAACAGTAGACTAGCGGGATTCTACGAGCAGTACTTC
TRBD1	TRBV29-1	TRBJ1-1	few	CSATGTGTEAFF	TGCAGCGCTACGGGGACAGGGACTGAAGCTTTCTTT
.	TRBV7-8	TRBJ2-7	few	CASTNQGEAYEQYF	TGTGCCAGCACCAATCAGGGGGAGGCCTACGAGCAGTACTTC
TRBD2	TRBV15	TRBJ2-5	many	CATSRTSGKQETQYF	TGTGCCACCTCTCGGACTAGCGGGAAACAAGAGACCCAGTACTTC
.	TRBV21-1	TRBJ1-2	.	CASSLQDTGVRGYTF	TGTGCCAGCAGCCTCCAGGACACAGGAGTTAGGGGCTACACCTTC
TRBD2	TRBV6-2/TRBV6-3	TRBJ2-1	.	CASSYSPSGNEQFF	TGTGCCAGCAGTTACTCTCCTAGCGGAAATGAGCAGTTCTTC
.	TRBV10-3	TRBJ1-2	few	CAIRTDYGYTF	TGTGCCATCAGGACAGACTATGGCTACACCTTC
.	TRBV28	TRBJ2-3	.	CASSPLGGEGPTDTQYF	TGTGCCAGCAGTCCCCTAGGGGGGGAGGGCCCCACAGATACGCAGTATTTT
TRBD2	TRBV12-3/TRBV12-4	TRBJ2-1	.	CASTLGLAGGWPYNEQFF	TGTGCCAGCACCTTGGGACTAGCGGGAGGGTGGCCCTACAATGAGCAGTTCTTC
.	TRBV28	TRBJ2-1	once	CASSLWQESHEQFF	TGTGCCAGCAGTTTGTGGCAGGAAAGCCATGAGCAGTTCTTC
TRBD2	TRBV29-1	TRBJ2-2	.	CSVEDSDGTSGSWELFF	TGCAGCGTTGAAGATTCGGACGGGACTAGCGGGAGTTGGGAGCTGTTTTTT
.	TRBV6-5	TRBJ1-5	few	CASRPQGRDQPQHF	TGTGCCAGCAGGCCCCAGGGAAGGGATCAGCCCCAGCATTTT
.	TRBV29-1	TRBJ1-4	.	CSVEDSLNEKRFF	TGCAGCGTTGAAGACAGCCTTAATGAAAAACGGTTTTTT
TRBD2	TRBV12-3/TRBV12-4	TRBJ2-1	few	CASSGGLAQPDEQFF	TGTGCCAGCAGCGGGGGACTAGCCCAACCTGATGAGCAGTTCTTC
TRBD2	TRBV3-1	TRBJ2-5	few	CAGSQALQREAEETQYF	TGTGCCGGCAGCCAAGCATTACAGCGGGAGGCGGAAGAGACCCAGTACTTC
TRBD2	TRBV5-1	TRBJ2-7	few	CASSLGTSGIHEQYF	TGCGCCAGCAGCTTGGGGACTAGCGGGATACACGAGCAGTACTTC
.	TRBV12-3/TRBV12-4	TRBJ1-1	.	CASRTGSLAFF	TGTGCCAGCAGAACAGGGTCTTTGGCTTTCTTT
.	TRBV5-5	TRBJ2-1	.	CASSFGPGWNEQFF	TGTGCCAGCAGCTTCGGACCGGGGTGGAATGAGCAGTTCTTC
TRBD1	TRBV24-1	TRBJ2-5	.	CATSDDRGSAETQYF	TGTGCCACCAGTGACGACAGGGGGTCAGCGGAGACCCAGTACTTC
TRBD1	TRBV5-4	TRBJ2-1	few	CASSSSRQGSTYNEQFF	TGTGCCAGTAGCTCCTCCCGACAGGGGTCTACCTACAATGAGCAGTTCTTC
.	TRBV29-1	TRBJ2-7	.	CSVVPGSSSYEQYF	TGCAGCGTTGTCCCCGGGAGTAGCTCCTACGAGCAGTACTTC
.	TRBV6-2/TRBV6-3	TRBJ2-6	few	CASSRGHSGANVLTF	TGTGCCAGCAGCCGAGGACATTCTGGGGCCAACGTCCTGACTTTC
.	TRBV11-2	TRBJ2-1	.	CASSDRLSSYNEQFF	TGTGCCAGCAGCGATCGACTAAGCTCCTACAATGAGCAGTTCTTC
.	TRBV27	TRBJ1-1	.	CASSLGLTVNTEAFF	TGTGCCAGCAGCCTAGGGTTGACAGTGAACACTGAAGCTTTCTTT
.	TRBV19	TRBJ1-5	.	CASSIPVASQPQHF	TGTGCCAGTAGTATTCCTGTGGCTAGCCAGCCCCAGCATTTT
TRBD2	TRBV5-5	TRBJ2-1	.	CASSLPPSGHYNEQFF	TGTGCCAGCAGCCTCCCCCCTAGCGGGCACTACAATGAGCAGTTCTTC
.	TRBV29-1	TRBJ2-7	few	CSVSGKQGLPYEQYF	TGCAGCGTCTCGGGTAAACAGGGATTACCCTACGAGCAGTACTTC
TRBD2	TRBV11-2	TRBJ2-7	.	CASSPGLAGVGEQYF	TGTGCCAGCAGCCCCGGACTAGCGGGAGTTGGCGAGCAGTACTTC
.	TRBV20-1	TRBJ1-5	.	CSALDPRGDQPQHF	TGCAGTGCCCTCGACCCCCGAGGAGATCAGCCCCAGCATTTT
TRBD1	TRBV12-3/TRBV12-4	TRBJ2-7	few	CASSLIRGQYEQYF	TGTGCCAGCAGTCTCATCAGGGGGCAATACGAGCAGTACTTC
TRBD2	TRBV9	TRBJ2-7	few	CASSQGGLEDEQYF	TGTGCCAGCAGCCAGGGAGGGTTAGAGGACGAGCAGTACTTC
.	TRBV9	TRBJ1-1	.	CASSVAPANTEAFF	TGTGCCAGCAGCGTAGCGCCAGCAAACACTGAAGCTTTCTTT
TRBD2	TRBV20-1	TRBJ2-1	.	CSARDLKLAGHYNEQFF	TGCAGTGCTAGAGACCTAAAATTAGCGGGACATTACAATGAGCAGTTCTTC
.	TRBV21-1	TRBJ1-1	.	CASSRDGRAPEAFF	TGTGCCAGCAGCAGGGACGGACGTGCCCCTGAAGCTTTCTTT
TRBD1	TRBV12-3/TRBV12-4	TRBJ1-2	few	CASSTTGAMGYGYTF	TGTGCCAGCAGTACGACAGGGGCCATGGGCTATGGCTACACCTTC
TRBD2	TRBV15	TRBJ2-3	.	CATSVSGTSGILSTDTQYF	TGTGCCACCAGCGTGTCCGGGACTAGCGGGATCCTTAGCACAGATACGCAGTATTTT
TRBD2	TRBV15	TRBJ2-1	.	CATSRASGNSYNEQFF	TGTGCCACCAGCAGAGCTAGCGGGAACTCCTACAATGAGCAGTTCTTC
TRBD1	TRBV12-3/TRBV12-4	TRBJ1-2	few	CASSLQGVGGYTF	TGTGCCAGCAGTTTACAGGGGGTAGGCGGCTACACCTTC
TRBD1	TRBV9	TRBJ2-1	few	CASSVTGDNEQFF	TGTGCCAGCAGCGTAACAGGGGACAATGAGCAGTTCTTC
TRBD2	TRBV6-5	TRBJ2-3	.	CASSYSRLAGAGTDTQYF	TGTGCCAGCAGTTACTCGCGACTAGCGGGAGCTGGCACAGATACGCAGTATTTT